The 23 T cell receptor beta chains reported below all come from one sample, sequenced in a study of cytomegalovirus exposure and HLA in healthy donors (TCRdb year 2017). The protocol used for the library was the immunoSEQ multiplex PCR assay. For the multiplex PCR, a mixture combining 60 forward primers for TCR Vbeta segments and 13 reverse primers for TCR Jbeta segments was used. TCRdb stores this immuneACCESS table with in-frame sequences only. Part of the clones is absent; in the studies checked, under half of the shortfall reflects unresolved V genes, and no reason is known for the rest. The sample profile shows 33,000 or so clones; approximately 91% of them were found once. Together, the top ten hold roughly 2.7% of the sample. The sample comprised PBMCs. These receptors originate from a woman aged 18-35 years in good health and CMV-seronegative.

The gene calls are TRBV27 and TRBJ1-6, with D possibly matching TRBD1 (5 bases). Per the germline V gene, CDR1 is MNHEY and CDR2 is SMNVEV (reference sequence). The CDR3 runs to 16 residues. V lost 3 bases, J lost 7 bases, and 16 bases lay in between. This chain's CDR3 is CASSLSDSRWNSPLHF. The CDR3 nucleotides are TGTGCCAGCAGTTTGTCTGACAGCCGGTGGAATTCACCCCTCCACTTT.

The V and J genes are TRBV27 and TRBJ2-7, with D possibly matching TRBD1 (5 bases). V lost 8 bases, J lost 2 bases, and 16 bases lay in between. CDR1 and CDR2 from the germline V gene are MNHEY and SMNVEV (reference sequence). This CDR3 is 14 amino acids long. The CDR3 is CASGKWTPPYEQYF. The DNA of the CDR3 is TGTGCCAGCGGTAAATGGACACCCCCCTACGAGCAGTACTTC.

This rearrangement joins TRBV6-1 to TRBJ2-7; 7 nucleotides line up with TRBD2. There are 16 residues in the CDR3. Germline trimming cut 1 base from V and 2 bases from J; bases unmatched to any gene: 8. The germline V gene has CDR1 MNHNS and CDR2 SASEGT. The CDR3 region has the DNA TGTGCCAGCAGTGAAGTCGCCCTAGCGGCTCCCTACGAGCAGTACTTC. Protein: CASSEVALAAPYEQYF.

V usage is TRBV7-2 and J usage is TRBJ2-1; the match to TRBD1 covers 9 bases. V lost 5 bases to trimming and J lost 0 bases; unmatched junction nucleotides: 5. This CDR3 comprises 16 residues. CDR1 SGHTA and CDR2 FQGNSA come from the germline V gene. CDR3 nucleotide sequence: TGTGCCAGCAGCCCTACAGGGGGCCCCTCCTACAATGAGCAGTTCTTC. It translates to CASSPTGGPSYNEQFF. The complete variable domain, with remaining parts taken from reference TRBV7-2 and TRBJ2-1, reads GAGVSQSPSNKVTEKGKDVELRCDPISGHTALYWYRQSLGQGLEFLIYFQGNSAPDKSGLPSDRFSAERTGGSVSTLTIQRTQQEDSAVYLCASSPTGGPSYNEQFFGPGTRLTVL.

Of note for this clone: The sample contains more than one DNA sequence encoding this CDR3. The V and J genes are TRBV6-6 and TRBJ2-7, with D unclear. V lost 2 bases and J 4 bases, leaving 3 bases between the germline ends. The length of the CDR3 is 11 residues. CDR1 is MNHNY and CDR2 is SVGAGI in the germline V gene (reference sequence). The CDR3 loop is CASSYRYEQYF. The CDR3 coding sequence is TGTGCCAGCAGTTACCGTTACGAGCAGTACTTC.

This clone was observed once. The genes are TRBV9 and TRBJ2-7, with unresolved D. CDR1 is SGDLS, CDR2 YYNGEE, per germline. Trimming removed 1 base at V and 0 bases at J, with 11 bases between. The CDR3 extends over 15 amino acids. The CDR3 region has the DNA TGTGCCAGCAGCGTATTCGCGAGTAGCTCCTACGAGCAGTACTTC. Translating gives CASSVFASSSYEQYF.

This chain links TRBV6-5 with TRBJ1-4; 7 positions match TRBD1. Per germline, CDR1 MNHEY and CDR2 SVGAGI. Unmatched junction bases numbered 5, after V lost 6 bases and J lost 4 bases. The CDR3 has 14 residues. The CDR3 is CASRRGQSNEKLFF. The CDR3 bases are TGTGCCAGCAGACGGGGACAGAGTAATGAAAAACTGTTTTTT.

J is TRBJ2-7 and V is TRBV12-5, with D perhaps TRBD2 (6 bases). V shed 9 bases and J shed 3 bases, with 15 bases lying between them. CDR1 and CDR2 (germline): LGHNT, FRNRAP. The CDR3 is 13 amino acids. The CDR3 DNA sequence: TGTGCTAGGGTTCCGGGAGTGGGCTACGAGCAGTACTTC. Its protein is CARVPGVGYEQYF.

This chain links TRBV5-5 with TRBJ2-7, with 8 bases matching TRBD2. CDR1 and CDR2 (germline): SGHKS, YYEKEE (reference sequence). The CDR3 has 14 amino acids. J lost 2 bases, V lost 4 bases, and 5 bases had no gene match. CDR3 bases: TGTGCCAGCAGCCGGAGCGGGGGTACCTACGAGCAGTACTTC. It is translated as CASSRSGGTYEQYF.

This clone was found a few times. The chain employs TRBV28 and TRBJ1-2; 10 bases are shared with TRBD1. Germline trimming cut 5 bases from V and 7 bases from J; bases unmatched to any gene: 7. Germline V gives CDR1 MDHEN, CDR2 SYDVKM. The CDR3 has 14 residues. CDR3 sequence: CASSDDRQGAGYTF. The CDR3 coding sequence is TGTGCCAGCAGTGACGACCGACAGGGGGCTGGCTACACCTTC.

J is TRBJ2-1 and V is TRBV5-1; D remains ambiguous. The CDR3 sequence is 15 residues long. The germline gives CDR1 SGHRS, CDR2 YFSETQ. The V gene lost 2 bases and the J gene lost 5 bases, with 14 bases spanning the gap. CDR3 loop: CASSFTQVPDNEQFF. CDR3 coding DNA: TGCGCCAGCAGCTTCACCCAGGTTCCGGACAATGAGCAGTTCTTC.

The chain recombines TRBV9 with TRBJ1-3; 7 positions agree with TRBD1. The CDR3 loop spans 15 amino acids. The V segment lost 3 bases and the J segment 0 bases; nucleotides outside the gene matches: 3. Germline V gene data show CDR1 as SGDLS and CDR2 as YYNGEE. The CDR3 DNA reads as TGTGCCAGCAGCGCTACAGGGGACTCTGGAAACACCATATATTTT. Translating gives CASSATGDSGNTIYF. Looking up the rest from reference TRBV9 and TRBJ1-3 gives the full variable domain: DSGVTQTPKHLITATGQRVTLRCSPRSGDLSVYWYQQSLDQGLQFLIQYYNGEERAKGNILERFSAQQFPDLHSELNLSSLELGDSALYFCASSATGDSGNTIYFGEGSWLTVV.

The chain carries TRBV7-9 and TRBJ2-2; TRBD1 agrees at 11 bases. V shed 4 bases, J shed 4 bases, and the junction held 11 bases outside the gene matches. CDR3 length: 18 amino acids. Germline-derived CDR1 and CDR2 are SEHNR and FQNEAQ (reference sequence). CDR3 sequence reads: CASSWRDRDRGSTGELFF. The DNA of the CDR3 is TGTGCCAGCAGCTGGAGAGACCGGGACAGGGGGAGCACCGGGGAGCTGTTTTTT.

The rearrangement joins TRBV5-1 to TRBJ1-1; D is uncertain. Germline values: CDR1 SGHRS, CDR2 YFSETQ. The V and J ends lost 3 bases and 2 bases respectively, with 11 bases between them. This CDR3 region has 14 residues. The DNA of the CDR3 is TGCGCCAGCAGCTCAATCGACACTAACACTGAAGCTTTCTTT. The encoded protein is CASSSIDTNTEAFF.

The chain carries TRBV2 and TRBJ2-3; a weak D match, TRBD2 (6 bases). The CDR3 totals 16 residues. CDR1 is SNHLY and CDR2 is FYNNEI in the germline V gene. The V end was cut by 6 bases, the J end by 4 bases, with 20 bases between. Here the CDR3 reads CASSGELGRYSDTQYF. The CDR3 DNA reads as TGTGCCAGCAGCGGAGAACTGGGGAGGTATTCAGATACGCAGTATTTT.

This chain connects TRBV6-5 to TRBJ1-6; 8 positions agree with TRBD1. The V gene end was trimmed by 6 bases and the J gene end by 8 bases; junction bases not matched to a gene: 9. The CDR3 covers 15 residues. The germline V gene encodes CDR1 MNHEY and CDR2 SVGAGI. The CDR3 DNA reads as TGTGCCAGCAGACCCGGACAGGGCAATCATTCACCCCTCCACTTT. It yields the protein CASRPGQGNHSPLHF.

The V call is TRBV5-1, the J call TRBJ2-3; D possibly corresponds to TRBD1 (6 bases). Germline loops: CDR1 SGHRS, CDR2 YFSETQ. This CDR3 contains 15 residues. Trimming pared 0 bases from V and 3 bases from J, leaving 11 bases between. In DNA form, the CDR3 reads TGCGCCAGCAGCTTGGCCCAGGGGATGACAGATACGCAGTATTTT. Its translation is CASSLAQGMTDTQYF.

Concerning this clone itself: Other DNA sequences within the sample encode an identical CDR3. Here the CDR3 DNA reads TGTGCCAGCTCGCGCGGGACTGAAGCTTTCTTT. Encoded protein: CASSRGTEAFF. This chain uses TRBV27 with TRBJ1-1, with D uncertain. This CDR3 region has 11 residues. The ends were cut back, 8 bases at V and 5 bases at J, with 9 bases in the middle. The germline V gene has CDR1 MNHEY and CDR2 SMNVEV (reference sequence).

V and J are TRBV21-1 and TRBJ1-2. TRBV21-1 is annotated as a pseudogene. CDR3 length: 18 residues. The CDR3 region has the DNA TGTGCCAGCCGCTCTTACGCAGCGCGGGGCCCGGAATTCTATGGCTACACCTTC. It specifies CASRSYAARGPEFYGYTF.

The chain couples TRBV6-1 to TRBJ2-7, with TRBD1 as a possible D gene (5 bases). V lost 7 bases and J 5 bases, leaving 6 bases between the germline ends. Germline-derived CDR1 and CDR2 are MNHNS and SASEGT. This CDR3 is built from 10 residues. The CDR3 bases are TGTGCCAGCAAAGGGGACGAGCAGTACTTC. Protein: CASKGDEQYF.

V usage is TRBV19 and J usage is TRBJ1-2; unclear D gene. Germline V gene sequence: CDR1 LNHDA, CDR2 SQIVND (reference sequence). The CDR3 is 15 residues long. Trimming pared 0 bases from V and 6 bases from J, leaving 14 bases between. This CDR3 reads CASSIDSDLVDGYTF. In DNA, the CDR3 is TGTGCCAGTAGTATAGATTCCGACTTAGTGGATGGCTACACCTTC.

The rearrangement joins TRBV18 to TRBJ2-2, with unresolved D. The CDR3 extends over 14 amino acids. The V gene lost 6 bases and the J gene lost 3 bases, with 11 bases spanning the gap. In germline, CDR1 is KGHSH, CDR2 LQKENI. CDR3 DNA: TGTGCCAGCTCTCGCGGTCTGGACACCGGGGAGCTGTTTTTT. Protein sequence: CASSRGLDTGELFF.

The rearrangement joins TRBV28 to TRBJ2-2; the D gene is possibly TRBD2 (6 bases). Germline-derived CDR1 and CDR2 are MDHEN and SYDVKM. Trimming took 3 bases from V and 4 from J, leaving 12 bases between them. The CDR3 is 15 residues long. CDR3 in DNA: TGTGCCAGCAGTTTTTCTAGCGTCTCCACCGGGGAGCTGTTTTTT. As protein: CASSFSSVSTGELFF.